This T cell receptor (beta chain) emerged from a study of T cell repertoires in cytomegalovirus infection. Study-wide context: It was recently identified HLA-C-restricted and well-studied HLA-B-restricted CMV epitopes that the study used.

Study-level points and caveats: Identification of carriers of CMV plus the relevant HLA was achieved through cumulative public TCR beta family frequency.

From the reads, TCRdb called clonotypes with MiXCR, one entry per CDR3 protein. The sample has about 770,000 distinct CDR3 sequences; almost 30% are singletons. As concerns this clonotype: As yet, its antigen is unknown.

V gave up 6 bases and J gave up 1 base, with 6 bases separating them. Germline V CDR1 and CDR2: MNHEY, SMNVEV (reference sequence). This CDR3 is built from 12 residues. The V gene is TRBV27, the J gene TRBJ2-5; D is uncertain. The TCR comes from a human donor in good health (CMV status not recorded). Some clones in this sample may be carry-over from other donors' samples. The source was cultured CD8+ T cells from PBMCs, collected from culture after CMV antigen stimulation. CDR3 residues: CASSHPQETQYF. CDR3 coding DNA: TGTGCCAGCAGCCACCCCCAAGAGACCCAGTACTTC.